This T cell receptor (beta chain) appears in the sequencing data of a study of cytomegalovirus exposure and HLA in healthy donors. On this clone itself: Its antigen is undetermined.

The germline V gene has CDR1 MGHRA and CDR2 YSYEKL. V was trimmed by 2 bases and J by 8 bases, leaving 15 bases between them. The CDR3 is made up of 14 amino acids. Study results and caveats: Later analysis suggested most CMV-associated TCR beta chains were HLA-restricted. Association with HLA alleles at 0.05 false discovery rate was found for 15,000 to 20,000 TCR beta sequences in a later analysis. Available immune exposure information was restricted to CMV serostatus only.

PCR amplification relied on 60 Vbeta primers (plus 13 Jbeta primers). Generated by immunoSEQ multiplex PCR, the TCRdb table keeps only in-frame clones and is missing some. The repertoire shows some 110,000 clones; the top ten hold more than 3.5%. The source is a man aged 25 to 40 in good health and CMV-seronegative. Sequences were obtained from PBMCs. The J gene is TRBJ1-2, the V gene TRBV4-1, with a weak D call TRBD1 (5 bases). The CDR3 is CASSQPGTSYGYTF. DNA of the CDR3: TGCGCCAGCAGCCAACCCGGGACTTCATACGGCTACACCTTC.